Listed below are T cell receptor beta chains from one sample, sequenced in a study of preoperative IRX-2 immunotherapy in early breast cancer. The table came from immunoSEQ multiplex PCR; TCRdb's copy has only in-frame clones and leaves some out. The table shows 5,000 or so clones, with almost 75% occurring only once. The sequencing used tumor tissue, collected before IRX-2 immunotherapy. The receptors originated from a human donor with breast cancer. CDR3s include the opening cysteine and the closing phenylalanine or tryptophan. A D gene is named only where the DNA matches it firmly. The size field is filled for only some rows; it gives once, few, many or a size class.

TRBJ1-3	TRBV7-4	.	TRBD1	CASSLSGQKAGQEGNTIYF	TGTGCCAGCAGCTTGTCTGGCCAAAAAGCCGGACAGGAGGGAAACACCATATATTTT
TRBJ2-2	TRBV19	.	.	CASSRGGQLTRELFF	TGTGCCAGTAGTAGAGGCGGACAACTCACCCGGGAGCTGTTTTTT
TRBJ1-1	TRBV30	few	TRBD1	CAWNRGNTEAFF	TGTGCCTGGAACAGGGGGAACACTGAAGCTTTCTTT
TRBJ1-5	TRBV15	.	.	CATSRGNSNQPQHF	TGTGCCACCAGCAGGGGTAATAGCAATCAGCCCCAGCATTTT
TRBJ1-4	TRBV1	.	.	CASSQDRGRGEKLFF	TGCGCCAGCAGCCAGGACAGGGGGCGCGGAGAAAAACTGTTTTTT
TRBJ2-7	TRBV18	once	TRBD1	CASSPLGQGYEQYF	TGTGCCAGCTCACCACTGGGACAGGGCTACGAGCAGTACTTC
TRBJ1-5	TRBV29-1	.	TRBD1	CSVETGYSNQPQHF	TGCAGCGTTGAGACAGGGTATAGCAATCAGCCCCAGCATTTT
TRBJ2-5	TRBV4-1	.	.	CASSQAGRTQYF	TGCGCCAGCAGCCAAGCAGGCAGGACCCAGTACTTC
TRBJ2-2	TRBV5-1	.	.	CASSFLAANTGELFF	TGCGCCAGCAGCTTTTTGGCAGCGAACACCGGGGAGCTGTTTTTT
TRBJ1-3	TRBV23-1	.	.	CASSQGGNSLSGNTIYF	TGCGCCAGCAGCCAAGGGGGGAACAGCCTCTCTGGAAACACCATATATTTT
TRBJ1-1	TRBV29-1	few	TRBD1	CSGSLQGTEAFF	TGCAGCGGGAGCCTACAGGGGACTGAAGCTTTCTTT
TRBJ1-3	TRBV16	.	.	CASSPRQQGRPTVSGNTIYF	TGTGCCAGCAGCCCCCGGCAACAGGGAAGACCTACGGTCTCTGGAAACACCATATATTTT
TRBJ2-1	TRBV6-8	.	TRBD1	CASSLTGTSYNEQFF	TGTGCCAGCAGCCTGACAGGGACCTCCTACAATGAGCAGTTCTTC
TRBJ2-2	TRBV18	.	.	CASSQTANTGELFF	TGTGCCAGCTCACAGACAGCGAACACCGGGGAGCTGTTTTTT
TRBJ2-7	TRBV19	.	.	CASSIGGGTSYEQYF	TGTGCCAGTAGTATCGGCGGGGGCACGTCCTACGAGCAGTACTTC
TRBJ1-4	TRBV7-6	.	.	CASKYNTGNEKLFF	TGTGCCAGCAAATATAACACTGGTAATGAAAAACTGTTTTTT
TRBJ2-5	TRBV10-3	.	.	CAISESDSEGETQYF	TGTGCCATCAGTGAGTCGGACTCGGAAGGGGAGACCCAGTACTTC
TRBJ1-5	TRBV6-8	.	.	CASSYVVGNQPQHF	TGTGCCAGCAGTTACGTAGTGGGCAATCAGCCCCAGCATTTT
TRBJ2-1	TRBV19	.	.	CASRNNHVISSYNEQFF	TGTGCCAGTAGGAATAACCACGTAATAAGCTCCTACAATGAGCAGTTCTTC
TRBJ1-5	TRBV19	.	TRBD1	CASSSPGQGKGNQPQHF	TGTGCCAGTAGTAGCCCGGGACAGGGGAAGGGCAATCAGCCCCAGCATTTT
TRBJ1-2	TRBV29-1	.	TRBD1	CSVEEEDRANYGYTF	TGCAGCGTTGAAGAGGAGGACAGGGCGAACTATGGCTACACCTTC
TRBJ2-7	TRBV18	once	TRBD1	CASSLIDRGDTYEQYF	TGTGCCAGCTCACTTATCGACAGGGGGGACACCTACGAGCAGTACTTC
TRBJ2-4	TRBV19	few	.	CASSIEQSELAKNIQYF	TGTGCCAGTAGTATTGAACAGAGCGAACTAGCCAAAAACATTCAGTACTTC
TRBJ2-7	TRBV2	.	TRBD1	CASGLGQGWYEQYF	TGTGCCAGCGGGCTCGGACAGGGTTGGTACGAGCAGTACTTC
TRBJ2-3	TRBV19	.	TRBD2	CASSIGTSDNTDTQYF	TGTGCCAGTAGTATAGGGACTAGCGATAACACAGATACGCAGTATTTT
TRBJ1-2	TRBV11-3	.	TRBD1	CASSGTATGSYGYTF	TGTGCCAGCAGCGGGACAGCGACAGGGTCCTATGGCTACACCTTC
TRBJ2-3	TRBV19	.	TRBD2	CASTELAGVSNTQYF	TGTGCCAGTACCGAGTTAGCGGGAGTATCTAATACGCAGTATTTT
TRBJ1-5	TRBV11-3	.	.	CASSLELGGVQPQHF	TGTGCCAGCAGCTTAGAACTGGGCGGGGTTCAGCCCCAGCATTTT
TRBJ1-3	TRBV6-8	.	.	CASSYPPQDSSGNTIYF	TGTGCCAGCAGTTACCCGCCGCAGGACAGCTCTGGAAACACCATATATTTT
TRBJ2-1	TRBV10-3	.	.	CAISESLDNEQFF	TGTGCCATCAGTGAGTCACTTGATAATGAGCAGTTCTTC
TRBJ1-5	TRBV25-1	.	.	CASSPTGNGQPQHF	TGTGCCAGCAGCCCTACAGGGAACGGGCAGCCCCAGCATTTT
TRBJ2-1	TRBV18	.	TRBD2	CASSPLGLAGQFF	TGTGCCAGCTCACCACTCGGACTAGCGGGACAGTTCTTC
TRBJ2-3	TRBV18	.	.	CASSPGRADFSTDTQYF	TGTGCCAGCTCACCGGGGCGAGCAGACTTTAGCACAGATACGCAGTATTTT
TRBJ2-5	TRBV19	.	TRBD1	CASSLRGIGETQYF	TGTGCCAGTAGCCTCAGGGGGATCGGAGAGACCCAGTACTTC
TRBJ1-3	TRBV18	.	.	CASSPPAFSGNTIYF	TGTGCCAGCTCACCACCAGCGTTCTCTGGAAACACCATATATTTT
TRBJ2-7	TRBV19	few	.	CATRGASYEQYF	TGTGCCACTAGGGGAGCAAGTTACGAGCAGTACTTC
TRBJ1-5	TRBV7-1	once	.	CASSLAWRDQPQHF	TGTGCCAGCAGCTTAGCGTGGAGGGATCAGCCCCAGCATTTT
TRBJ1-4	TRBV6-8	few	.	CANNPIQGFGEKLFF	TGTGCCAACAACCCCATCCAGGGGTTTGGGGAAAAACTGTTTTTT
TRBJ2-1	TRBV11-3	.	.	CASSLDSNSYNEQFF	TGTGCCAGCAGCTTAGATTCCAACTCCTACAATGAGCAGTTCTTC
TRBJ2-7	TRBV15	once	.	CATSGGQGPTYEQYF	TGTGCCACCAGCGGAGGGCAGGGGCCTACCTACGAGCAGTACTTC
TRBJ2-3	TRBV28	.	.	CASSPDQGSESTQYF	TGTGCCAGCAGCCCGGATCAGGGATCGGAATCAACGCAGTATTTT
TRBJ2-1	TRBV19	few	TRBD1	CASSTQGRGLYEQFF	TGTGCCAGTAGTACCCAAGGCAGGGGGCTGTATGAGCAGTTCTTC
TRBJ2-7	TRBV19	.	TRBD2	CASSEASGGLFYEQYF	TGTGCCAGTAGTGAGGCTAGCGGGGGACTGTTCTACGAGCAGTACTTC
TRBJ2-7	TRBV19	.	.	CASAKEGSYEQYF	TGTGCCAGTGCTAAGGAGGGCTCCTACGAGCAGTACTTC